This TCR beta chain was identified during a study of shared clonotypes between healthy human individuals. The V gene end was trimmed by 4 bases and the J gene end by 1 base; junction bases not matched to a gene: 6. Germline-derived CDR1 and CDR2 are MDHEN and SYDVKM. The CDR3 has 17 amino acids. CD45RA+ naive and CD45RA-negative memory subsets were separated from CD4+ cells. The data were produced by immunoSEQ multiplex PCR, yet TCRdb's version contains in-frame clones alone and is incomplete. The data contain roughly 1,000,000 clones, around 78% of them singletons. Source material: memory CD4+ T cells from PBMCs. Documented subset: CD45RA-negative fraction. This TCR derives from a man between 18 and 29 years old in good health. Some clones in this sample may be carry-over from other donors' samples. The chain recombines TRBV28 with TRBJ2-1; 11 bases fit TRBD1. CDR3: CASSSPGTGGSYNEQFF. As DNA, the CDR3 is TGTGCCAGCAGTTCCCCCGGGACAGGGGGATCCTACAATGAGCAGTTCTTC. Drawing the rest from reference TRBV28 and TRBJ2-1, the complete variable domain is DVKVTQSSRYLVKRTGEKVFLECVQDMDHENMFWYRQDPGLGLRLIYFSYDVKMKEKGDIPEGYSVSREKKERFSLILESASTNQTSMYLCASSSPGTGGSYNEQFFGPGTRLTVL.